This TCR beta chain comes out of a study of OX40 agonist ivuxolimab in advanced cancers. Trimming took 7 bases from V and 4 from J; bases not matched to a gene: 7. This CDR3 spans 15 amino acids. Germline V lookup: CDR1 MNHEY, CDR2 SVGAGI. Profiling relied on immunoSEQ multiplex PCR, and the TCRdb table lists in-frame clones only, not all of them. This sample has tens of thousands of clones, with more than 85% found just once. The chain couples TRBV6-5 to TRBJ2-2; 9 nucleotides align to TRBD1. This specimen consisted of CD4+ or CD8+ T cells sorted from blood, obtained in a trial of the OX40 agonist ivuxolimab. The clonotype originates from an adult with an advanced solid tumor such as melanoma, head and neck, liver or kidney cancer. In DNA, the CDR3 is TGTGCCAGCAACCGACAGGGGGGAGTCACCGGGGAGCTGTTTTTT. It yields the protein CASNRQGGVTGELFF.